The 29 T cell receptor beta chains below all came from one sample that was sequenced in a study of technical replicates of blood from a few donors. Some clones are missing from TCRdb's copy, which holds only in-frame ones; the method was immunoSEQ multiplex PCR. This table has 55,000 to 85,000 clones, about 97% appearing once. Sequences were obtained from T cells isolated from PBMCs. The receptors were gathered from a human donor in good health.

V is TRBV7-6 and J is TRBJ2-5, with 8 bases that match TRBD2. This CDR3 has 15 amino acids. Germline V gene data show CDR1 as SGHVS and CDR2 as FNYEAQ. The V and J ends lost 5 bases and 3 bases, in that order; junction bases with no gene match: 8. CDR3 sequence: CASSAVTSGKETQYF. CDR3 nucleotides: TGTGCCAGCAGCGCCGTTACTAGCGGTAAAGAGACCCAGTACTTC.

A word on this clone: The junction does not match germline at one end; this may be a read error. The V call is TRBV7-7, the J call TRBJ2-3; a possible D gene is TRBD2 (5 bases). CDR1 and CDR2 from the germline V gene are SSHAT and FNYEAQ (reference sequence). The CDR3 spans 16 residues. The CDR3 here is CASSHLGEGPTDTQYF. CDR3 in DNA: TGTGCTAGCAGCCACTTGGGCGAGGGCCCAACAGATACGCAGTATTTT.

The chain recombines TRBV6-4 with TRBJ2-1; TRBD2 matches 10 bases. The CDR3 covers 14 residues. Trimming removed 5 bases from V and 6 bases from J; junction bases left unmatched: 4. CDR1 and CDR2 (germline): MRHNA, SNTAGT. Here the CDR3 reads CASSKGTSANEQFF. As DNA, the CDR3 is TGTGCCAGCAGTAAAGGGACTAGCGCCAATGAGCAGTTCTTC.

This chain connects TRBV19 to TRBJ1-2, with a tentative D call TRBD1 (5 bases). V gave up 4 bases and J gave up 5 bases, with 14 bases separating them. The CDR3 spans 14 residues. Germline CDR1 is LNHDA and CDR2 is SQIVND (reference sequence). The CDR3 nucleotides are TGTGCCAGTAGTAGTTCGGGGGACTTTTATGGCTACACCTTC. It is translated as CASSSSGDFYGYTF.

CDR3 DNA: TGTGCCAGCAGCACAGGGGGACAGGGGTTTATAGCCAAAAACATTCAGTACTTC. The encoded protein is CASSTGGQGFIAKNIQYF. The chain has TRBV9 and TRBJ2-4; 10 bases line up with TRBD1. The CDR3 covers 18 residues. The germline gives CDR1 SGDLS, CDR2 YYNGEE. The junction had 10 bases not matched to a gene; V was cut back by 4 bases and J by 0 bases.

The chain joins TRBV4-3 to TRBJ2-7; 9 bases map to TRBD1. Germline assignment: CDR1 LGHNA and CDR2 YSLEER. The V and J ends lost 0 bases and 3 bases, in that order; junction bases with no gene match: 3. The CDR3 consists of 15 residues. The CDR3 is CASSQDLGQGYEQYF. Here the CDR3 DNA reads TGCGCCAGCAGCCAAGATTTGGGACAGGGCTACGAGCAGTACTTC.

This clone was found once. This sequence joins TRBV7-9 and TRBJ1-5; D is perhaps TRBD1 (5 bases). The V end was cut by 5 bases, the J end by 0 bases, with 17 bases between. The CDR3 contains 17 residues. CDR1 is SEHNR and CDR2 is FQNEAQ in the germline V gene (reference sequence). The CDR3 sequence is CASSPDSGGYSNQPQHF. In nucleotides, the CDR3 is TGTGCCAGCAGCCCAGATTCGGGGGGATATAGCAATCAGCCCCAGCATTTT.

The V call is TRBV6-5, the J call TRBJ2-5, with TRBD2 matching over 7 bases. V shed 7 bases, J shed 5 bases, and the junction held 7 bases outside the gene matches. CDR3 length equals 13 residues. Germline CDR1 MNHEY, CDR2 SVGAGI. CDR3 coding DNA: TGTGCCAGCAAGTTGCGGGAGACGGAGACCCAGTACTTC. Protein product: CASKLRETETQYF.

The gene calls are TRBV4-3 and TRBJ2-3; tentatively, D is TRBD2 (6 bases). Germline CDR1 reads LGHNA; CDR2 reads YSLEER. V lost 5 bases to trimming and J lost 3 bases, with 12 bases between them. The CDR3 has 14 amino acids. CDR3 protein: CASSFDRGTDTQYF. The CDR3 DNA is TGCGCCAGCAGCTTCGACCGGGGGACAGATACGCAGTATTTT.

The chain links TRBV19 to TRBJ1-3; D might be TRBD1 (6 bases). CDR1 is LNHDA and CDR2 is SQIVND in the germline V gene (reference sequence). The CDR3 length is 15 residues. Trimming removed 2 bases at V and 5 bases at J, with 13 bases between. Here the CDR3 reads CASSINRVRRNTIYF. CDR3 DNA: TGTGCCAGTAGTATAAACAGGGTAAGGCGAAACACCATATATTTT.

The rearrangement links TRBV30 to TRBJ2-3, with a tentative D call TRBD1 (6 bases). Deletions cut 2 bases from V and 5 bases from J, with 14 bases between. CDR3 length: 14 residues. The germline CDR1 and CDR2 sequences are GTSNPN and SVGIG (reference sequence). As DNA, the CDR3 is TGTGCCTGGAGTAAGGACAGCGAGGGAGATACGCAGTATTTT. Protein: CAWSKDSEGDTQYF.

This sequence joins TRBV5-1 and TRBJ1-2; TRBD1 matches 7 bases. Per germline, CDR1 SGHRS and CDR2 YFSETQ. This CDR3 contains 15 residues. Trimming took 0 bases from V and 2 from J; bases not matched to a gene: 4. In nucleotides, the CDR3 is TGCGCCAGCAGCTTGGGTGGGGACAGCAACTATGGCTACACCTTC. It encodes CASSLGGDSNYGYTF. The full variable domain, in which reference TRBV5-1 and TRBJ1-2 provide the parts outside the CDR3, is KAGVTQTPRYLIKTRGQQVTLSCSPISGHRSVSWYQQTPGQGLQFLFEYFSETQRNKGNFPGRFSGRQFSNSRSEMNVSTLELGDSALYLCASSLGGDSNYGYTFGSGTRLTVV.

The chain carries TRBV7-3 and TRBJ2-5, with 8 bases fitting TRBD1. The CDR3 sequence is 14 residues long. The junction had 5 bases not matched to a gene; V was cut back by 5 bases and J by 3 bases. CDR1 and CDR2 from the germline V gene are SGHTA and FQGTGA. The CDR3 sequence is CASSEGTGEETQYF. The DNA of the CDR3 is TGTGCCAGCAGCGAAGGGACAGGAGAAGAGACCCAGTACTTC.

This chain links TRBV9 with TRBJ2-5, with D perhaps matching TRBD1 (6 bases). This CDR3 region has 15 residues. Trimming took off 0 bases at V and 2 bases at J, with 11 bases between the two ends. CDR1 and CDR2 (germline): SGDLS, YYNGEE. CDR3: CASSVEGHIQETQYF. As DNA, the CDR3 is TGTGCCAGCAGCGTAGAGGGACATATACAAGAGACCCAGTACTTC.

This chain connects TRBV11-3 to TRBJ2-5; the D gene is possibly TRBD2 (6 bases). CDR1 and CDR2 (germline): SGHNT, YENEEA. V was pared by 4 bases and J by 1 base, with 28 bases between. The CDR3 is 20 amino acids. In DNA form, the CDR3 reads TGTGCCAGCAGCTCCCCGACCTGGGCAGGGCTAATGGGGGGCCAAGAGACCCAGTACTTC. Amino acid sequence: CASSSPTWAGLMGGQETQYF.

This chain uses TRBV27 with TRBJ1-4, with D perhaps matching TRBD1 (5 bases). Between the trimmed V and J ends, which lost 3 bases and 7 bases, there was a span of 12 bases. The CDR3 totals 14 residues. Looked up from germline, CDR1 is MNHEY and CDR2 is SMNVEV (reference sequence). CDR3 sequence: CASSFIGAIEKLFF. The CDR3 bases are TGTGCCAGCAGTTTCATAGGGGCCATTGAAAAACTGTTTTTT.

The rearrangement uses TRBV19 and TRBJ2-1, with D possibly TRBD2 on 5 matching bases. The CDR3 consists of 12 residues. Deletions cut 4 bases from V and 8 bases from J, with 9 bases between. CDR1 is LNHDA, CDR2 SQIVND, per germline (reference sequence). DNA of the CDR3: TGTGCCAGTAGTACCCCTAGCCATGAGCAGTTCTTC. This sequence encodes CASSTPSHEQFF.

V usage is TRBV6-6 and J usage is TRBJ1-3; 7 bases are a match to TRBD1. Germline V gene data show CDR1 as MNHNY and CDR2 as SVGAGI (reference sequence). This CDR3 is built from 11 residues. The ends lost 6 bases at V and 7 bases at J; junction bases unmatched: 0. CDR3 sequence: CASRQGNTIYF. CDR3 nucleotides: TGTGCCAGCAGACAGGGGAACACCATATATTTT.

The J gene is TRBJ1-2, the V gene TRBV28, with D possibly matching TRBD1 (6 bases). CDR1 MDHEN and CDR2 SYDVKM come from the germline V gene. Trimming pared 2 bases from V and 3 bases from J, leaving 10 bases between. CDR3 length: 14 residues. The CDR3 nucleotides are TGTGCCAGCAGTTTAAGGGGGAATTACTATGGCTACACCTTC. Amino acids: CASSLRGNYYGYTF.

The CDR3 protein is CASSYPGTSGNTDTQYF. The CDR3 coding sequence is TGTGCCAGCAGCTACCCCGGGACTAGCGGGAATACAGATACGCAGTATTTT. The V gene is TRBV7-2, the J gene TRBJ2-3; 13 nucleotides match TRBD2. This CDR3 contains 17 residues. CDR1 and CDR2 from the germline V gene are SGHTA and FQGNSA. The J segment lost 3 bases and the V segment lost 4 bases, leaving 7 bases of the junction unmatched.

The chain joins TRBV2 to TRBJ2-4, with a possible D match to TRBD2 (6 bases). Germline V lookup: CDR1 SNHLY, CDR2 FYNNEI. This CDR3 region has 17 residues. Deletions cut 4 bases from V and 8 bases from J, with 24 bases between. The CDR3 sequence: CASSARGKKGVGDIQYF. The CDR3 DNA is TGTGCCAGCAGTGCTCGCGGGAAAAAAGGAGTTGGGGACATTCAGTACTTC.

V gene TRBV19 combines with J gene TRBJ1-2; possibly TRBD1 for D (5 bases). The CDR3 loop spans 15 amino acids. Germline V gene data show CDR1 as LNHDA and CDR2 as SQIVND (reference sequence). Trimming stripped 3 bases from V and 6 bases from J, with 17 bases between. CDR3: CASSIRKDIFHGYTF. CDR3 nucleotide sequence: TGTGCCAGTAGTATCCGAAAGGACATCTTCCATGGCTACACCTTC.

This chain joins TRBV11-2 and TRBJ2-7; 7 nucleotides align to TRBD2. V dropped 5 bases and J dropped 2; count of bases not matched to a gene: 9. Germline loops: CDR1 SGHAT, CDR2 FQNNGV. The CDR3 is 15 amino acids. The CDR3 DNA is TGTGCCAGCAGCCCCATTGGCGGGAGTCCCTACGAGCAGTACTTC. Translated, it gives CASSPIGGSPYEQYF.

This clone showed up just once. The gene calls are TRBV7-9 and TRBJ2-1, with a weak D call TRBD2 (6 bases). V shed 4 bases and J shed 6 bases, with 10 bases lying between them. This CDR3 comprises 13 residues. Germline assignment: CDR1 SEHNR and CDR2 FQNEAQ (reference sequence). CDR3: CASSSGLLNEQFF. The CDR3 DNA reads as TGTGCCAGCAGCTCGGGACTCCTCAATGAGCAGTTCTTC.

This chain uses TRBV7-6 with TRBJ2-1, with 10 bases identical to TRBD2. The J segment lost 7 bases and the V segment lost 1 base, leaving 4 bases of the junction unmatched. The CDR3 sequence is 15 residues long. The germline gives CDR1 SGHVS, CDR2 FNYEAQ. CDR3 bases: TGTGCCAGCAGCTTAGAGCGGGAGGGCCTTAATGAGCAGTTCTTC. Translating gives CASSLEREGLNEQFF.

V is TRBV2 and J is TRBJ2-7; 7 bases agree with TRBD1. Germline CDR1 is SNHLY and CDR2 is FYNNEI. This CDR3 is 14 amino acids long. Trimming cost V 6 bases and J 0 bases; bases outside gene matches: 5. CDR3 in DNA: TGTGCCAGCAGGGGGACAGTCAGCTCCTACGAGCAGTACTTC. It encodes CASRGTVSSYEQYF.

Only one count was recorded for this clone. The V gene is TRBV5-1, the J gene TRBJ2-7, with 7 bases that match TRBD1. V gave up 5 bases and J gave up 2 bases; unmatched junction bases: 1. Germline-derived CDR1 and CDR2 are SGHRS and YFSETQ. CDR3 length equals 12 residues. CDR3 bases: TGCGCCAGCAGGGACAGGACCTACGAGCAGTACTTC. It yields the protein CASRDRTYEQYF.

This clone was observed once. This chain connects TRBV6-4 to TRBJ2-2, with TRBD2 matching over 7 bases. Germline values: CDR1 MRHNA, CDR2 SNTAGT. The V gene end was trimmed by 6 bases and the J gene end by 6 bases; junction bases not matched to a gene: 7. This CDR3 region has 14 residues. Here the CDR3 reads CASRREREAGELFF. For the CDR3, the DNA is TGTGCCAGCAGGCGGGAGAGGGAAGCCGGGGAGCTGTTTTTT.

V usage is TRBV11-3 and J usage is TRBJ2-1, with D maybe TRBD2 (5 bases). There are 15 residues in the CDR3. Germline CDR1 is SGHNT and CDR2 is YENEEA. Trimming shortened V by 2 bases and J by 7 bases, and 15 bases separated the two germline ends. The CDR3 is CASSLYLSKRNEQFF. CDR3 DNA: TGTGCCAGCAGCTTATATCTATCTAAGCGGAATGAGCAGTTCTTC.